Each of the 31 T cell receptor beta chains below was sequenced from the same sample in a study of Graves' ophthalmopathy and Graves' hyperthyroidism. RNA served as the template for amplifying TCR beta CDR3 regions. Following a first-round RT-PCR that used HTBI primers, a second-round multiplex PCR was carried out. TCRdb recomputed calls from the multiplex PCR reads with MiXCR, one row per CDR3 protein. The table lists about 480,000 distinct CDR3 sequences, roughly 14% of them singletons. The sample taken for sequencing was blood. These receptors originate from a woman in her twenties or thirties with Graves' ophthalmopathy.

This clonotype has a count of ten or more. The chain carries TRBV28 and TRBJ2-7, with 12 bases lining up with TRBD2. Germline CDR1 is MDHEN and CDR2 is SYDVKM. Trimming took 6 bases from V and 4 from J; bases not matched to a gene: 7. This CDR3 spans 15 amino acids. CDR3: CASSPGLAGPYEQYF. The CDR3 region has the DNA TGTGCCAGCAGCCCGGGACTAGCGGGTCCTTACGAGCAGTACTTC.

This clonotype was found many times. This CDR3 reads CASSTDPLLEQYF. The CDR3 nucleotides are TGTGCCAGCAGCACGGACCCCCTACTGGAGCAGTACTTC. This chain connects TRBV7-9 to TRBJ2-7, with D unclear. The CDR3 has 13 amino acids. Trimming took 5 bases from V and 7 from J, leaving 15 bases between them. CDR1 SEHNR and CDR2 FQNEAQ come from the germline V gene (reference sequence).

There are many counts of this clonotype. The rearrangement uses TRBV29-1 and TRBJ2-7; 8 bases map to TRBD1. Per the germline V gene, CDR1 is SQVTM and CDR2 is ANQGSEA. This CDR3 has 14 amino acids. Losses at the gene ends were 4 bases for V and 4 bases for J; bases not matched to a gene: 9. As DNA, the CDR3 is TGCAGCGTTGGAGAGGACAGGGTGGGTTACGAGCAGTACTTC. As protein: CSVGEDRVGYEQYF.

This clonotype has ten or more counts. J is TRBJ1-5 and V is TRBV7-8; no clear D gene. V lost 5 bases, J lost 4 bases, and 9 bases lay in between. This CDR3 has 13 residues. CDR1 is SGHVS and CDR2 is FQNEAQ in the germline V gene. DNA for the CDR3: TGTGCCAGCAGCCCCGGTGGGAATCAGCCCCAGCATTTT. It codes for CASSPGGNQPQHF.

The genes are TRBV5-8 and TRBJ1-6; 7 nucleotides agree with TRBD1. There are 15 residues in the CDR3. Germline V gene data show CDR1 as SGHTS and CDR2 as YDEGEE. V gave up 0 bases and J gave up 6 bases; unmatched junction bases: 3. CDR3 protein: CASSLDRGGNSPLHF. CDR3 sequence (DNA): TGTGCCAGCAGCTTGGACAGGGGAGGTAATTCACCCCTCCACTTT.

In this sample, this clonotype turned up many times. This sequence joins TRBV20-1 and TRBJ2-7; D is ambiguous. V lost 2 bases, J lost 2 bases, and 7 bases lay in between. The CDR3 sequence is 12 residues long. Germline assignment: CDR1 DFQATT and CDR2 SNEGSKA (reference sequence). CDR3 region: CSARRPAYEQYF. The CDR3 nucleotides read TGCAGTGCTAGAAGGCCAGCCTACGAGCAGTACTTC.

This clonotype was seen at least ten times. The chain is built from TRBV15 and TRBJ2-6, with D unclear. Per germline, CDR1 LNHNV and CDR2 YYDKDF (reference sequence). V was shortened by 0 bases and J by 0 bases, with 3 bases between the two germline ends. The CDR3 length is 15 residues. DNA of the CDR3: TGTGCCACCAGCAGAGATTTCTCTGGGGCCAACGTCCTGACTTTC. Translation: CATSRDFSGANVLTF.

This clonotype was picked up many times. The chain carries TRBV20-1 and TRBJ1-1; D gene ambiguous. The V gene lost 1 base and the J gene lost 5 bases, with 8 bases spanning the gap. Germline lookup yields CDR1 DFQATT and CDR2 SNEGSKA (reference sequence). The CDR3 spans 12 residues. CDR3: CSARAQWTEAFF. Written as DNA, the CDR3 is TGCAGTGCTAGAGCACAGTGGACTGAAGCTTTCTTT.

This rearrangement joins TRBV4-1 to TRBJ1-1; D is unclear. Per germline, CDR1 MGHRA and CDR2 YSYEKL. The CDR3 sequence is 18 residues long. Between the trimmed V and J ends, which lost 0 bases and 1 base, there was a span of 18 bases. The CDR3 region has the DNA TGCGCCAGCAGCCAAGACTCCGGTGGGAAGGGATGGAACACTGAAGCTTTCTTT. Protein sequence: CASSQDSGGKGWNTEAFF.

This clonotype showed up many times. A junction boundary mismatches the germline segment, possibly from a read error. CDR3 DNA sequence: TGTGCCAGCAGTCCGCCGTACCCACTAGCCAAAAACATTAAGTACTTC. It is translated as CASSPPYPLAKNIKYF. The V gene is TRBV28, the J gene TRBJ2-4; D may be TRBD2 (6 bases). CDR1 and CDR2 from the germline V gene are MDHEN and SYDVKM. The CDR3 totals 16 residues.

In this sample, this clonotype turned up many times. The chain couples TRBV12-5 to TRBJ1-2; D gene ambiguous. This CDR3 contains 13 residues. Trimming removed 7 bases from V and 2 bases from J, with 11 bases in between. CDR1 LGHNT and CDR2 FRNRAP come from the germline V gene. The CDR3 DNA reads as TGTGCTAGTGCCATGGACGGAAACTATGGCTACACCTTC. Protein sequence: CASAMDGNYGYTF.

This clonotype occurred a few times. The CDR3 DNA is TGTGCCAGCGATGGGACTAGCGGGGGGGCCGGAACCACAGATACGCAGTATTTT. Its translation is CASDGTSGGAGTTDTQYF. V and J are TRBV6-2 or TRBV6-3 and TRBJ2-3; TRBD2 matches at 16 bases. Per germline, CDR1 MNHEY and CDR2 SVGEGT. This CDR3 has 18 residues. V lost 8 bases and J lost 2; bases outside the gene matches: 10.

This clonotype appeared many times. The rearrangement uses TRBV6-5 and TRBJ1-6, with 9 bases aligning to TRBD1. The CDR3 sequence is 14 residues long. CDR1 is MNHEY, CDR2 SVGAGI, per germline. With V trimmed by 7 bases and J by 9 bases, 7 bases remained unmatched. In DNA, the CDR3 is TGTGCCAGCAACTCGGGACAGGGCGGTTCACCCCTCCACTTT. It codes for CASNSGQGGSPLHF.

The V gene is TRBV19, the J gene TRBJ2-5, with a possible D match to TRBD2 (6 bases). The CDR3 consists of 13 residues. V gave up 6 bases and J gave up 6 bases, with 14 bases separating them. Germline V gene lookup returns CDR1 LNHDA and CDR2 SQIVND (reference sequence). The CDR3 is CASSLTRIKTQYF. The CDR3 DNA reads TGTGCCAGTAGCCTGACTAGAATTAAGACCCAGTACTTC.

This clonotype appeared many times. CDR3 protein: CASSNRQGLKATEAFF. The DNA of the CDR3 is TGTGCCAGCAGTAATCGACAGGGGCTGAAGGCCACTGAAGCTTTCTTT. The chain combines TRBV6-5 with TRBJ1-1; 8 bases map to TRBD1. V shed 5 bases, J shed 4 bases, and the junction held 12 bases outside the gene matches. The CDR3 sequence is 16 residues long. Germline V CDR1 and CDR2: MNHEY, SVGAGI.

On this clonotype: Just one base apart from a much larger clone, this may be a read error. The rearrangement joins TRBV5-5 to TRBJ2-5, with D possibly being TRBD1 (6 bases). The CDR3 sequence is 17 residues long. Germline V gene sequence: CDR1 SGHKS, CDR2 YYEKEE (reference sequence). The CDR3 sequence: CAISPGVQTRPYETQYF. The CDR3 DNA reads TGCGCCATCAGCCCAGGGGTTCAAACCAGACCGTATGAGACCCAGTACTTC.

This clonotype was seen many times. The rearrangement joins TRBV20-1 to TRBJ1-6; D uncertain. Germline lookup yields CDR1 DFQATT and CDR2 SNEGSKA (reference sequence). The CDR3 is 12 residues long. The CDR3 loop reads CSASGLNSPLHF. The CDR3 DNA reads as TGCAGCGCCAGCGGATTGAATTCACCCCTCCACTTT.

This clonotype was seen repeatedly, ten times or more. The CDR3 ends on some other residue instead of the conserved phenylalanine or tryptophan, so this is likely a read error. The V call is TRBV29-1, the J call TRBJ2-7; no reliable D call. V lost 4 bases to trimming and J lost 4 bases, with 8 bases between them. Germline V gene data show CDR1 as SQVTM and CDR2 as ANQGSEA. There are 11 residues in the CDR3. CDR3 coding DNA: TGCAGCGTTGGGTTCGGATACGAGCAGTACTCC. Protein sequence: CSVGFGYEQYS.

This clonotype was seen ten or more times. The rearrangement uses TRBV10-3 and TRBJ1-1; D unresolved. Looked up from germline, CDR1 is ENHRY and CDR2 is SYGVKD. Trimming left V 6 bases short and J 3 bases short, with 20 bases between. CDR3 length: 16 residues. CDR3 in amino acids: CAIRNLLSPSDTEAFF. CDR3 sequence (DNA): TGTGCCATCAGGAACCTCCTCAGTCCCTCCGACACTGAAGCTTTCTTT.

In this sample, this clonotype turned up many times. The rearrangement uses TRBV20-1 and TRBJ1-1; D perhaps matches TRBD1 (5 bases). Germline V gene sequence: CDR1 DFQATT, CDR2 SNEGSKA (reference sequence). CDR3 length: 16 amino acids. V was trimmed by 0 bases and J by 0 bases, leaving 14 bases between them. The CDR3 is CSARDHEQVMNTEAFF. The CDR3 nucleotides read TGCAGTGCTAGAGACCACGAACAGGTAATGAACACTGAAGCTTTCTTT.

This clonotype was found many times. This chain links TRBV27 with TRBJ1-1, with D possibly being TRBD1 (5 bases). This CDR3 is 14 amino acids long. Looked up from germline, CDR1 is MNHEY and CDR2 is SMNVEV (reference sequence). The ends were cut back, 5 bases at V and 4 bases at J, with 14 bases in the middle. The chain's CDR3 is CASSIRGGGTEAFF. The CDR3 DNA follows: TGTGCCAGCAGTATCCGGGGGGGGGGCACTGAAGCTTTCTTT.

This clonotype was recorded many times. The V call is TRBV11-2, the J call TRBJ2-7; D might be TRBD2 (5 bases). The CDR3 is made up of 15 amino acids. With 0 bases removed from V and 2 bases from J, the gap between germline ends came to 11 bases. The germline gives CDR1 SGHAT, CDR2 FQNNGV. The CDR3 sequence is CASSLERVRAYEQYF. CDR3 bases: TGTGCCAGCAGCTTAGAAAGGGTGAGGGCCTACGAGCAGTACTTC.

This clonotype has just a few counts. A much larger clone lies one base from this, so it may be a read error. The chain employs TRBV28 and TRBJ1-5; possibly TRBD1 for D (6 bases). Germline V gives CDR1 MDHEN, CDR2 SYDVKM. The CDR3 sequence is 15 residues long. CDR3 in DNA: TGTGCCAGCCTCCAAGAAAAGGGGGTAGATCAGCCCCAGCAGTTT. Protein sequence: CASLQEKGVDQPQQF.

This clonotype was detected many times. The rearrangement joins TRBV6-5 to TRBJ1-1; D gene uncertain. The V end was cut by 2 bases, the J end by 4 bases, with 11 bases between. CDR1 is MNHEY, CDR2 SVGAGI, per germline. This CDR3 is built from 14 residues. The CDR3 loop reads CASSYDRRATEAFF. The CDR3 DNA reads as TGTGCCAGCAGTTACGACCGGAGGGCCACTGAAGCTTTCTTT.

This clonotype was seen many times. This sequence joins TRBV20-1 and TRBJ2-5; D may be TRBD2 (7 bases). The V end was cut by 4 bases, the J end by 1 base, with 13 bases between. Germline V gene lookup returns CDR1 DFQATT and CDR2 SNEGSKA (reference sequence). The CDR3 has 14 amino acids. Here the CDR3 reads CSAKAGASQETQYF. The CDR3 bases are TGCAGTGCTAAGGCGGGGGCCTCCCAAGAGACCCAGTACTTC.

V gene TRBV18 combines with J gene TRBJ1-2, with unresolved D. The CDR3 length is 14 residues. Trimming stripped 2 bases from V and 0 bases from J, with 7 bases between. The V gene's germline CDR1 is KGHSH and CDR2 LQKENI. The CDR3 is CASSPGSSNYGYTF. Written as DNA, the CDR3 is TGTGCCAGCTCACCAGGTAGCTCTAACTATGGCTACACCTTC. Variable domain in full (rest from reference TRBV18 and TRBJ1-2): NAGVMQNPRHLVRRRGQEARLRCSPMKGHSHVYWYRQLPEEGLKFMVYLQKENIIDESGMPKERFSAEFPKEGPSILRIQQVVRGDSAAYFCASSPGSSNYGYTFGSGTRLTVV.

This clonotype was detected ten times or more. The chain carries TRBV11-2 and TRBJ1-1, with D perhaps TRBD1 (6 bases). Trimming took 5 bases from V and 3 from J, leaving 25 bases between them. The CDR3 consists of 18 residues. The germline V gene encodes CDR1 SGHAT and CDR2 FQNNGV. CDR3 sequence: CASSNAPVYRGWDTEAFF. The DNA of the CDR3 is TGTGCCAGCAGCAATGCCCCCGTGTATAGGGGGTGGGACACTGAAGCTTTCTTT.

Note on this clonotype: One junction end disagrees with the germline gene, perhaps due to a read error. V usage is TRBV20-1 and J usage is TRBJ2-5; TRBD2 matches at 7 bases. Germline CDR1 and CDR2: DFQATT and SNEGSKA (reference sequence). This CDR3 comprises 11 residues. The CDR3 DNA reads TGCAGTGCTAGACTAGCGGAGAACCAGTACTTC. This gives the protein CSARLAENQYF.

This clonotype was observed at least ten times. V and J are TRBV28 and TRBJ1-2, with D tentatively TRBD1 (6 bases). The V end was cut by 4 bases, the J end by 2 bases, with 11 bases between. The germline gives CDR1 MDHEN, CDR2 SYDVKM. CDR3 length: 14 residues. The CDR3 protein is CASSSTQGNYGYTF. The CDR3 nucleotides read TGTGCCAGCAGTTCTACACAGGGAAACTATGGCTACACCTTC.

This clonotype was found a few times. V gene TRBV18 combines with J gene TRBJ2-5, with D unresolved. This CDR3 has 14 amino acids. Trimming took off 2 bases at V and 4 bases at J, with 11 bases between the two ends. Germline lookup yields CDR1 KGHSH and CDR2 LQKENI. The CDR3 loop is CASSPISTPETQYF. The CDR3 coding sequence is TGTGCCAGCTCACCAATATCGACTCCAGAGACCCAGTACTTC.

In this sample, this clonotype turned up a few times. An end of the junction differs from the germline gene, which may be a read error. The chain couples TRBV7-9 to TRBJ2-4; D possibly corresponds to TRBD2 (6 bases). There are 12 residues in the CDR3. Germline loops: CDR1 SEHNR, CDR2 FQNEAQ (reference sequence). In DNA, the CDR3 is TGTCTCACAGAACTAGCCAAAAACATTAAGTACTTC. Translating gives CLTELAKNIKYF.